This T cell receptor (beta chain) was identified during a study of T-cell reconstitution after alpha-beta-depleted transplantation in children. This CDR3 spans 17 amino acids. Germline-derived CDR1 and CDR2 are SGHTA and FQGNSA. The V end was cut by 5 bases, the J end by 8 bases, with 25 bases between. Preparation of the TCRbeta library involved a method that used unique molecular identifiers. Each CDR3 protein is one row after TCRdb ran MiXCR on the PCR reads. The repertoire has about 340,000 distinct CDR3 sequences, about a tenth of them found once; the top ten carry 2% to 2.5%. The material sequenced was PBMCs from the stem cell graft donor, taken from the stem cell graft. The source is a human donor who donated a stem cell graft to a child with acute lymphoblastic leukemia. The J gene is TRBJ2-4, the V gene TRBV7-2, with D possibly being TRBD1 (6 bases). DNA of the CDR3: TGTGCCAGCAGCATATCGGAAAAACAGGGTAGTCGGGACATTCAGTACTTC. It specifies CASSISEKQGSRDIQYF.